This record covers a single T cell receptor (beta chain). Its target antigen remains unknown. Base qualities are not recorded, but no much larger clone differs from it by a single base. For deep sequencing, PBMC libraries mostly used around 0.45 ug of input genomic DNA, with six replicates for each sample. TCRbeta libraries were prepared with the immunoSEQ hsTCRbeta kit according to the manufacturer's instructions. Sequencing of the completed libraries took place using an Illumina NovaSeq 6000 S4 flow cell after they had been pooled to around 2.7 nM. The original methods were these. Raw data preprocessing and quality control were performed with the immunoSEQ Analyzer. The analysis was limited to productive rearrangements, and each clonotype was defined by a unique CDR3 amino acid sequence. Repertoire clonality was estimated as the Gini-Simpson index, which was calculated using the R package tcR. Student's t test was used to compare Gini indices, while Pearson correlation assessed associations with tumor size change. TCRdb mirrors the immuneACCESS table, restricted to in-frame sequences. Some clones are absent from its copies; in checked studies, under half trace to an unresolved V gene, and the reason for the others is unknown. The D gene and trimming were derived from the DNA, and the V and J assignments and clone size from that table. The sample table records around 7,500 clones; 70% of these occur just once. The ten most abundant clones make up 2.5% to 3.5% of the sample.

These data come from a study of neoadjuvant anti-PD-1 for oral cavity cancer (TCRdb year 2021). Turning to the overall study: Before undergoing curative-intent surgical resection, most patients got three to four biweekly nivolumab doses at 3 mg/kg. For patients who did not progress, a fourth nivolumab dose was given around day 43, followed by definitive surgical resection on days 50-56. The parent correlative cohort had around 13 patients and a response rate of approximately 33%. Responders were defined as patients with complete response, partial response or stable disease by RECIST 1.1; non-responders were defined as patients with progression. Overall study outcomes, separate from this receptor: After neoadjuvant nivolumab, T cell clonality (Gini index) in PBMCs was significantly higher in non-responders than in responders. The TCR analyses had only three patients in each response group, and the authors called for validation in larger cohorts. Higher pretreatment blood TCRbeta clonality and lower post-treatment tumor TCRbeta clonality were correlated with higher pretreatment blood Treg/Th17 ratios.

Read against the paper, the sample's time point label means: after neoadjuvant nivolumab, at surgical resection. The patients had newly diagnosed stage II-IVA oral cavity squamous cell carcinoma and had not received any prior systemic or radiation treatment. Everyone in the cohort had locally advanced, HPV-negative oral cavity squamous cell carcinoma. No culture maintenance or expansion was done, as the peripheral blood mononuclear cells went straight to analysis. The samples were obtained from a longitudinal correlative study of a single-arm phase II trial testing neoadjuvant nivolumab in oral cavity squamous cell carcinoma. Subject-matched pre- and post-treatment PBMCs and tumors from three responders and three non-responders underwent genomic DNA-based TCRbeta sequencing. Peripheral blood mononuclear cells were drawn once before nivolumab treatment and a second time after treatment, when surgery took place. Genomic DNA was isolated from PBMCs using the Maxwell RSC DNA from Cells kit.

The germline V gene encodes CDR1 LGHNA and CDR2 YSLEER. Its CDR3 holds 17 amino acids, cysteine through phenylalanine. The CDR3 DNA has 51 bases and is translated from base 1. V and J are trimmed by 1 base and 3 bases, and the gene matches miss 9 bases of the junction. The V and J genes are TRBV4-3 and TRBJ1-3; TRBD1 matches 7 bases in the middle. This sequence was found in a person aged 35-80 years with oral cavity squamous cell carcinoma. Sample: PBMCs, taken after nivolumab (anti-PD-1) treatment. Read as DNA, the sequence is TGCGCCAGCAGCCAAGCGGGAGGGGGCGGATTTGGAAACACCATATATTTT. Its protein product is CASSQAGGGGFGNTIYF.